Listed here is a single T cell receptor beta chain. This clonotype appeared a few times. Its antigen remains unidentified. Within one base of it there is no much larger clone, and no base qualities were kept. The library was generated by PCR. Sequencing instrument: Illumina HiSeq 2500. TCR libraries were prepared with molecular barcoding, using unique molecular identifiers to normalize TCRbeta repertoire quantification. In TCRdb, the public reads were trimmed at Q25 with fastp and aligned with MiXCR, with productive beta chains retained. When rows share a CDR3 protein, they turn into one entry using the most common DNA and genes. The sample yields approximately 420,000 distinct CDR3 sequences; approximately 11% were counted once. 4.5% to 7% of the sample lies in the top ten. The source of the sample is a study of T-cell reconstitution after alpha-beta-depleted transplantation in children (dated by TCRdb to 2016 to 2017). Background on the whole study: T-cell immune reconstitution after TCRalphabeta/CD19-depleted allogeneic hematopoietic cell transplantation in children was quantitatively tracked in the study by means of TCR repertoire profiling.

The sequence came from a human donor who donated a stem cell graft to a child with acute myeloid leukemia. The sample was PBMCs from the stem cell graft donor, taken from the stem cell graft.

The nucleotide sequence reads as follows: TGCGCCAGCAGCCGACGGACTAGCGGGATGGGTGAGCAGTTCTTC. The translation is CASSRRTSGMGEQFF. This receptor chain uses TRBV5-1 and TRBJ2-1; the junction holds 12 bases that match TRBD2. The CDR1 and CDR2 encoded by the germline V gene are SGHRS and YFSETQ. From cysteine to phenylalanine, the CDR3 is 15 amino acids long. The sequence is cut down to CDR3 DNA, 45 bases in frame from base 1. Compared with germline, V lacks 4 bases and J lacks 9 bases; bases without a gene match: 8.